The next 17 T cell receptor beta chains were all read from a single sample in a study of T-cell reconstitution after alpha-beta-depleted transplantation in children. The TCRbeta library was prepared with unique molecular identifiers. TCRdb reanalysed the PCR reads using MiXCR and keeps one entry per CDR3 protein. The table records approximately 510,000 distinct CDR3 sequences, roughly 18% of them present only once. The material was PBMCs from the stem cell graft donor, obtained from the stem cell graft. These receptors came from a human donor who donated a stem cell graft to a child with acute lymphoblastic leukemia.

The chain links TRBV5-1 to TRBJ1-2; TRBD1 matches at 9 bases. This CDR3 has 14 amino acids. CDR1 and CDR2 (germline): SGHRS, YFSETQ. V was pared by 6 bases and J by 4 bases, with 7 bases of the junction left unmatched. The DNA for the CDR3 is TGCGCCAGCACCCGGACAGGGGAAGGCTATGGCTACACCTTC. Protein: CASTRTGEGYGYTF. Drawing the rest from reference TRBV5-1 and TRBJ1-2, the complete variable domain is KAGVTQTPRYLIKTRGQQVTLSCSPISGHRSVSWYQQTPGQGLQFLFEYFSETQRNKGNFPGRFSGRQFSNSRSEMNVSTLELGDSALYLCASTRTGEGYGYTFGSGTRLTVV.

The sample holds a few counts of this clonotype. In nucleotides, the CDR3 is TGTGCCAGCAGTGGATCGAGACTAGGAGGGAATGAGCAGTTCTTC. Protein product: CASSGSRLGGNEQFF. The rearrangement joins TRBV6-2 or TRBV6-3 to TRBJ2-1, with D maybe TRBD2 (6 bases). CDR1 and CDR2 from the germline V gene are MNHEY and SVGEGT. V was clipped by 5 bases and J by 7 bases, with 18 bases between them. The CDR3 has 15 amino acids.

This clonotype came up a few times. This chain connects TRBV10-3 to TRBJ1-2; 10 positions agree with TRBD1. With V trimmed by 3 bases and J by 8 bases, 6 bases remained unmatched. The CDR3 is 14 amino acids. CDR1 and CDR2 from the germline V gene are ENHRY and SYGVKD. The CDR3 is CAISDRDRGGGYTF. The CDR3, as DNA: TGTGCCATCAGTGACAGGGACAGGGGAGGAGGCTACACCTTC.

The V and J genes are TRBV27 and TRBJ2-5; possibly TRBD1 for D (6 bases). The germline V and J ends were trimmed by 2 bases and 5 bases, with 12 bases remaining between them. CDR3 length: 14 residues. Germline CDR1 and CDR2: MNHEY and SMNVEV (reference sequence). In nucleotides, the CDR3 is TGTGCCAGCAGTTTAGTCCCTACAGGGGAGACCCAGTACTTC. Translating it yields CASSLVPTGETQYF.

CDR3 loop: CASSTPSLAGGEHRSSTDTQYF. CDR3 DNA sequence: TGTGCCAGCTCTACCCCCTCTTTAGCGGGAGGGGAGCACCGGTCTAGCACAGATACGCAGTATTTT. V is TRBV6-4 and J is TRBJ2-3, with 11 bases lining up with TRBD2. The length of the CDR3 is 22 residues. Looked up from germline, CDR1 is MRHNA and CDR2 is SNTAGT. Losses at the gene ends were 8 bases for V and 0 bases for J; bases not matched to a gene: 25.

This clonotype was counted between two and nine times. The V gene is TRBV12-3 or TRBV12-4, the J gene TRBJ2-6, with a weak D call TRBD1 (6 bases). The CDR3 spans 16 residues. The V end lost 6 bases, the J end lost 0 bases, and 12 bases lay between the germline ends. The CDR3 nucleotides read TGTGCCAGCAGCCGGGACACGCTCTCTGGGGCCAACGTCCTGACTTTC. Translation gives CASSRDTLSGANVLTF.

This clonotype was seen ten or more times. The chain combines TRBV12-3 or TRBV12-4 with TRBJ2-7; D uncertain. V lost 6 bases, J lost 7 bases, and 13 bases lay in between. CDR3 length equals 12 residues. CDR3 residues: CASSGGVVEQYF. In DNA, the CDR3 is TGTGCCAGCAGCGGCGGAGTGGTTGAGCAGTACTTC.

The V call is TRBV27, the J call TRBJ1-1, with 7 nucleotides matching TRBD1. The germline CDR1 and CDR2 sequences are MNHEY and SMNVEV (reference sequence). The CDR3 is 15 residues long. The ends lost 4 bases at V and 3 bases at J; junction bases unmatched: 8. This CDR3 reads CASSSGDSGYTEAFF. Here the CDR3 DNA reads TGTGCCAGCAGTTCGGGGGACAGCGGGTACACTGAAGCTTTCTTT.

The chain carries TRBV29-1 and TRBJ2-7, with 7 bases lining up with TRBD1. The V gene end was trimmed by 5 bases and the J gene end by 1 base; junction bases not matched to a gene: 11. This CDR3 has 15 amino acids. Germline CDR1 reads SQVTM; CDR2 reads ANQGSEA. Written as DNA, the CDR3 is TGCAGCGTTCTTCCCTCCCTGGACAGGTCCTACGAGCAGTACTTC. Amino acid sequence: CSVLPSLDRSYEQYF.

This chain links TRBV2 with TRBJ1-6; a possible D gene is TRBD1 (5 bases). The V gene lost 6 bases and the J gene lost 6 bases, with 12 bases spanning the gap. Germline V gene lookup returns CDR1 SNHLY and CDR2 FYNNEI. The CDR3 is 14 amino acids. This chain's CDR3 is CASSGDGGNSPLHF. The CDR3, as DNA: TGTGCCAGCAGCGGGGACGGGGGTAATTCACCCCTCCACTTT.

This clonotype showed up just a few times. The genes are TRBV7-9 and TRBJ1-1; D gene ambiguous. The CDR3 contains 13 residues. CDR1 is SEHNR and CDR2 is FQNEAQ in the germline V gene (reference sequence). V shed 1 base and J shed 6 bases, with 9 bases lying between them. The CDR3 DNA reads TGTGCCAGCAGCTTAGGGAAGGGCGCTGAAGCTTTCTTT. Translation: CASSLGKGAEAFF.

This clonotype was picked up a small number of times. The chain uses TRBV12-3 or TRBV12-4 and TRBJ1-1; 8 bases align to TRBD1. CDR3 size: 16 residues. Trimming cost V 1 base and J 3 bases; bases outside gene matches: 7. CDR3 sequence: CASSLGGRQGHTEAFF. The CDR3, as DNA: TGTGCCAGCAGTTTAGGGGGGAGACAGGGGCACACTGAAGCTTTCTTT.

This chain's CDR3 is CSASPTSGRHNEQFF. The CDR3 DNA is TGCAGTGCTAGTCCGACTAGCGGGAGGCACAATGAGCAGTTCTTC. The gene calls are TRBV20-1 and TRBJ2-1, with 13 bases aligning to TRBD2. This CDR3 region has 15 residues. J gave up 5 bases and V 3 bases, and 4 bases lay outside the gene matches. Germline assignment: CDR1 DFQATT and CDR2 SNEGSKA (reference sequence).

This clonotype was recorded a few times. The chain links TRBV5-1 to TRBJ1-4, with unresolved D. This CDR3 has 16 residues. The V gene lost 0 bases and the J gene lost 1 base, with 10 bases spanning the gap. Germline-derived CDR1 and CDR2 are SGHRS and YFSETQ. CDR3 in DNA: TGCGCCAGCAGCTTGGCATTTAGGGAAACTAATGAAAAACTGTTTTTT. It encodes CASSLAFRETNEKLFF. Combining the CDR3 with reference TRBV5-1 and TRBJ1-4 gives the whole variable domain KAGVTQTPRYLIKTRGQQVTLSCSPISGHRSVSWYQQTPGQGLQFLFEYFSETQRNKGNFPGRFSGRQFSNSRSEMNVSTLELGDSALYLCASSLAFRETNEKLFFGSGTQLSVL.

This clonotype was seen a handful of times. The chain is built from TRBV2 and TRBJ2-3; TRBD2 matches 8 bases. J was trimmed by 1 base and V by 7 bases; bases with no gene match: 4. Looked up from germline, CDR1 is SNHLY and CDR2 is FYNNEI. The CDR3 extends over 14 amino acids. The CDR3 nucleotides read TGTGCCAGCACCGGTAGCGGGGGCACAGATACGCAGTATTTT. Translating gives CASTGSGGTDTQYF.

The chain carries TRBV3-1 and TRBJ1-3; D may be TRBD1 (5 bases). The germline CDR1 and CDR2 sequences are LGHDT and YNNKEL (reference sequence). CDR3 length: 17 amino acids. Deletions cut 0 bases from V and 2 bases from J, with 14 bases between. CDR3 amino acids: CASSQDPTGVTGNTIYF. DNA for the CDR3: TGTGCCAGCAGCCAAGACCCCACAGGAGTCACTGGAAACACCATATATTTT.

This chain uses TRBV3-1 with TRBJ2-7; weak D call: TRBD1 (6 bases). CDR1 is LGHDT and CDR2 is YNNKEL in the germline V gene (reference sequence). Trimming pared 2 bases from V and 7 bases from J, leaving 12 bases between. The CDR3 is 13 residues long. The CDR3 protein is CASSQHRAPEQYF. Here the CDR3 DNA reads TGTGCCAGCAGCCAACACAGGGCCCCGGAGCAGTACTTC.